One and the same sample provided the 26 T cell receptor beta chains below, sequenced in a study of cytomegalovirus exposure and HLA in healthy donors. Amplification used 60 Vbeta primers and 13 Jbeta primers. Repertoires were generated with immunoSEQ multiplex PCR, while TCRdb's copy carries only in-frame clones and drops some. The table records 140,000 or so clones, about 74% of them present only once. Material: PBMCs. These receptors originate from a man younger than 30 in good health and CMV-seropositive.

The V and J genes are TRBV15 and TRBJ2-7; possibly TRBD1 for D (5 bases). CDR1 and CDR2 (germline): LNHNV, YYDKDF (reference sequence). V lost 8 bases and J lost 1, with 12 bases in between. This CDR3 has 13 amino acids. The CDR3 protein is CATSGRVSYEQYF. CDR3 in DNA: TGTGCCACCTCAGGGCGCGTATCCTACGAGCAGTACTTC.

The V and J genes are TRBV27 and TRBJ1-1; D gene ambiguous. This CDR3 region has 12 residues. Deletions cut 6 bases from V and 7 bases from J, with 12 bases between. CDR1 is MNHEY and CDR2 is SMNVEV in the germline V gene (reference sequence). The CDR3 sequence is CASRPHRGEAFF. The CDR3, as DNA: TGTGCCAGCAGACCACATAGAGGTGAAGCTTTCTTT.

CDR3 region: CASYSGGNEKLFF. CDR3 DNA sequence: TGTGCCAGCTACAGCGGGGGAAATGAAAAACTGTTTTTT. The chain has TRBV27 and TRBJ1-4; a possible D gene is TRBD1 (5 bases). The CDR3 covers 13 residues. V was clipped by 8 bases and J by 5 bases, with 12 bases between them. Germline values: CDR1 MNHEY, CDR2 SMNVEV (reference sequence).

V is TRBV19 and J is TRBJ1-4; 12 bases agree with TRBD1. V shed 3 bases and J 2 bases; nucleotides not matched to a gene: 1. This CDR3 comprises 16 residues. CDR1 is LNHDA, CDR2 SQIVND, per germline (reference sequence). This chain's CDR3 is CASSMGQGATNEKLFF. CDR3 in DNA: TGTGCCAGTAGTATGGGACAGGGGGCGACTAATGAAAAACTGTTTTTT.

This clone was counted between two and nine times. The rearrangement uses TRBV14 and TRBJ1-1, with a possible D match to TRBD1 (6 bases). V lost 4 bases and J 6 bases, leaving 18 bases between the germline ends. The germline gives CDR1 SGHDN, CDR2 FVKESK. This CDR3 contains 15 residues. The CDR3: CASSPYLEGGSEAFF. The CDR3 region has the DNA TGTGCCAGCAGCCCCTACCTGGAAGGGGGTTCTGAAGCTTTCTTT.

V is TRBV27 and J is TRBJ1-5, with unresolved D. In germline, CDR1 is MNHEY, CDR2 SMNVEV (reference sequence). V was shortened by 5 bases and J by 3 bases, with 14 bases between the two germline ends. The CDR3 is 15 amino acids. In DNA, the CDR3 is TGTGCCAGCAGTCCCCCCGGCGGGTTCAATCAGCCCCAGCATTTT. This encodes CASSPPGGFNQPQHF.

This clone appeared once. The genes are TRBV6-5 and TRBJ2-7, with D possibly TRBD2 on 6 matching bases. This CDR3 region has 14 residues. Per germline, CDR1 MNHEY and CDR2 SVGAGI. V lost 6 bases to trimming and J lost 2 bases, with 14 bases between them. This chain's CDR3 is CASSSGTETYEQYF. CDR3 coding DNA: TGTGCCAGCAGCTCCGGGACTGAAACCTACGAGCAGTACTTC.

The chain joins TRBV6-6 to TRBJ2-5; D unclear. The tail of the sequence fits TRBJ2-7 better, so the J call may be wrong. The germline gives CDR1 MNHNY, CDR2 SVGAGI (reference sequence). CDR3 length: 15 amino acids. The CDR3 is CASSYSETDSYEQYF. The CDR3 bases are TGTGCCAGCAGTTACTCGGAGACGGATTCCTACGAGCAGTACTTC.

This chain uses TRBV10-1 with TRBJ2-3; D is perhaps TRBD2 (6 bases). Germline V lookup: CDR1 WNHNN, CDR2 SYGVQD (reference sequence). Between the trimmed V and J ends, which lost 6 bases and 0 bases, there was a span of 10 bases. This CDR3 has 14 residues. CDR3 region: CASSRDFSTDTQYF. CDR3 DNA: TGCGCCAGCAGCCGGGACTTCAGCACAGATACGCAGTATTTT.

This rearrangement joins TRBV29-1 to TRBJ2-5, with D maybe TRBD1 (5 bases). The CDR3 has 14 amino acids. Trimming pared 3 bases from V and 3 bases from J, leaving 14 bases between. CDR1 SQVTM and CDR2 ANQGSEA come from the germline V gene. The chain's CDR3 is CSVDRGSQEETQYF. The CDR3 nucleotides are TGCAGCGTTGATAGGGGCTCCCAAGAAGAGACCCAGTACTTC. Together with reference TRBV29-1 and TRBJ2-5, the CDR3 gives the full variable domain: SAVISQKPSRDICQRGTSLTIQCQVDSQVTMMFWYRQQPGQSLTLIATANQGSEATYESGFVIDKFPISRPNLTFSTLTVSNMSPEDSSIYLCSVDRGSQEETQYFGPGTRLLVL.

The chain joins TRBV18 to TRBJ1-5, with 8 bases aligning to TRBD1. The CDR3 is 17 residues long. From germline, CDR1 is KGHSH and CDR2 LQKENI. J was trimmed by 3 bases and V by 2 bases; bases with no gene match: 9. CDR3 bases: TGTGCCAGCTCACCAATTAGACAGGGGAGGGTCAATCAGCCCCAGCATTTT. Its translation is CASSPIRQGRVNQPQHF.

On this clone itself: The DNA is omitted, as the CDR3 cannot be located on it reliably, and the CDR3 follows TCRdb's listing. The rearrangement links TRBV7-2 to TRBJ2-3; TRBD2 is taken as the D call from the table, unchecked against the DNA. Germline V lookup: CDR1 SGHTA, CDR2 FQGNSA. The CDR3 sequence runs 15 residues, both termini included. The CDR3 loop is CASSFGPGGTDTQYF.

The J gene is TRBJ2-5, the V gene TRBV29-1; D is unresolved. V lost 7 bases and J 3 bases, leaving 6 bases between the germline ends. In germline, CDR1 is SQVTM, CDR2 ANQGSEA. This CDR3 region has 10 residues. This CDR3 reads CSALEETQYF. The CDR3 region has the DNA TGCAGCGCCTTAGAAGAGACCCAGTACTTC.

This clone was detected only a few times. The chain links TRBV6-4 to TRBJ2-1; 14 bases align to TRBD2. Losses at the gene ends were 4 bases for V and 6 bases for J; bases not matched to a gene: 2. This CDR3 region has 15 residues. Per the germline V gene, CDR1 is MRHNA and CDR2 is SNTAGT. CDR3 in DNA: TGTGCCAGCAGTGCCGGGACTAGCGGGAGCAATGAGCAGTTCTTC. It specifies CASSAGTSGSNEQFF.

The chain couples TRBV5-4 to TRBJ2-3; no clear D gene. This CDR3 is 16 amino acids long. Germline V gives CDR1 SGHNT, CDR2 YYREEE (reference sequence). The V gene lost 1 base and the J gene lost 5 bases, with 17 bases spanning the gap. CDR3: CASSLKVSPRGDTQYF. The DNA of the CDR3 is TGTGCCAGCAGCTTGAAAGTCTCTCCGCGAGGAGATACGCAGTATTTT.

V is TRBV6-1 and J is TRBJ1-5, with a weak D call TRBD1 (6 bases). Germline V gives CDR1 MNHNS, CDR2 SASEGT. The CDR3 runs to 15 residues. With 3 bases removed from V and 3 bases from J, the gap between germline ends came to 12 bases. The CDR3 is CASSEVGGHNQPQHF. The CDR3 DNA is TGTGCCAGCAGTGAGGTGGGGGGGCACAATCAGCCCCAGCATTTT.

This clone was seen a handful of times. The rearrangement uses TRBV5-6 and TRBJ2-2; D is unresolved. Trimming stripped 0 bases from V and 7 bases from J, with 10 bases between. CDR1 is SGHDT, CDR2 YYEEEE, per germline. There are 14 residues in the CDR3. CDR3 DNA sequence: TGTGCCAGCAGCTTGGACGGGTTGCTCGGGGAGCTGTTTTTT. Protein sequence: CASSLDGLLGELFF.

The chain carries TRBV6-4 and TRBJ1-1; TRBD1 matches 9 bases. This CDR3 contains 13 residues. CDR1 is MRHNA and CDR2 is SNTAGT in the germline V gene. V gave up 6 bases and J gave up 1 base; unmatched junction bases: 0. Written as DNA, the CDR3 is TGTGCCAGCAGGGACAGGGGGAACACTGAAGCTTTCTTT. Encoded protein: CASRDRGNTEAFF.

This chain uses TRBV18 with TRBJ1-2; possibly TRBD1 for D (5 bases). The V gene's germline CDR1 is KGHSH and CDR2 LQKENI. The CDR3 totals 15 residues. V lost 0 bases, J lost 4 bases, and 12 bases lay in between. Written as DNA, the CDR3 is TGTGCCAGCTCACCACCTAGCCAGGGCCTCTATGGCTACACCTTC. It specifies CASSPPSQGLYGYTF.

The genes are TRBV2 and TRBJ1-1; D call uncertain. V lost 1 base and J 2 bases, leaving 5 bases between the germline ends. The germline V gene encodes CDR1 SNHLY and CDR2 FYNNEI. This CDR3 spans 13 amino acids. The CDR3 nucleotides are TGTGCCAGCAGTGAAGGAGGAAACACTGAAGCTTTCTTT. Amino acids: CASSEGGNTEAFF. Variable domain in full (rest from reference TRBV2 and TRBJ1-1): EPEVTQTPSHQVTQMGQEVILRCVPISNHLYFYWYRQILGQKVEFLVSFYNNEISEKSEIFDDQFSVERPDGSNFTLKIRSTKLEDSAMYFCASSEGGNTEAFFGQGTRLTVV.

This clone was found once. V gene TRBV19 combines with J gene TRBJ2-4; 14 bases are a match to TRBD2. CDR3 length: 18 amino acids. V shed 5 bases and J 2 bases; nucleotides not matched to a gene: 8. Looked up from germline, CDR1 is LNHDA and CDR2 is SQIVND (reference sequence). The CDR3 nucleotides are TGTGCCAGTAGTCCCCGGACTAGCGGGAGGTATACCAAAAACATTCAGTACTTC. Its translation: CASSPRTSGRYTKNIQYF. Filled out from reference TRBV19 and TRBJ2-4, the complete variable domain reads DGGITQSPKYLFRKEGQNVTLSCEQNLNHDAMYWYRQDPGQGLRLIYYSQIVNDFQKGDIAEGYSVSREKKESFPLTVTSAQKNPTAFYLCASSPRTSGRYTKNIQYFGAGTRLSVL.

V usage is TRBV10-1 and J usage is TRBJ2-5; 7 bases map to TRBD1. J lost 3 bases, V lost 4 bases, and 8 bases had no gene match. CDR1 is WNHNN, CDR2 SYGVQD, per germline (reference sequence). The CDR3 sequence is 15 residues long. The CDR3 DNA reads TGCGCCAGCAGTGTCGGAACGGACAGGAAAGAGACCCAGTACTTC. Protein product: CASSVGTDRKETQYF.

J is TRBJ1-2 and V is TRBV5-4, with 9 bases identical to TRBD1. CDR1 and CDR2 from the germline V gene are SGHNT and YYREEE (reference sequence). The trim removed 4 bases at V and 2 bases at J, leaving 6 bases unmatched. The CDR3 sequence is 15 residues long. The CDR3 bases are TGTGCCAGCAGCGCGTACAGGGGGCGAAACTATGGCTACACCTTC. Protein sequence: CASSAYRGRNYGYTF.

Details on this clone: At one end the junction does not follow the germline gene, possibly because of a read error. The gene calls are TRBV7-7 and TRBJ1-5; D may be TRBD1 (5 bases). The CDR3 runs to 13 residues. Looked up from germline, CDR1 is SSHAT and CDR2 is FNYEAQ (reference sequence). The CDR3 DNA reads TGTGCTAGCAGCTTAGGGGAGGGTCAGCCCCAGCATTTT. This encodes CASSLGEGQPQHF.

The chain couples TRBV7-8 to TRBJ1-5; D gene unclear. Trimming took off 5 bases at V and 4 bases at J, with 6 bases between the two ends. The CDR3 runs 12 residues. CDR1 and CDR2 (germline): SGHVS, FQNEAQ. The chain's CDR3 is CASSLVNQPQHF. For the CDR3, the DNA is TGTGCCAGCAGCCTCGTTAATCAGCCCCAGCATTTT.

This chain joins TRBV6-5 and TRBJ2-7, with a possible D match to TRBD1 (5 bases). The V gene's germline CDR1 is MNHEY and CDR2 SVGAGI. There are 13 residues in the CDR3. Trimming left V 0 bases short and J 9 bases short, with 12 bases between. CDR3 amino acids: CASSYSDSHRQYF. The DNA for the CDR3 is TGTGCCAGCAGTTACTCCGACAGTCATCGGCAGTACTTC.